The 17 T cell receptor beta chains below come from one sample, sequenced in a study of blood T cell repertoires in COVID-19. The protocol was immunoSEQ multiplex PCR, while the TCRdb copy is restricted to in-frame clones and leaves out a portion. The table records about 200,000 clones, less than 85% of them present only once. The sequenced sample was peripheral blood. These receptors all come from a woman between 70 and 85 years old with acute or convalescent COVID-19.

Worth noting for this clone: Other DNA variants within this sample encode the same CDR3. The gene calls are TRBV5-1 and TRBJ2-1; 9 bases match TRBD1. The CDR3 has 14 residues. Germline loops: CDR1 SGHRS, CDR2 YFSETQ. V trimming: 3 bases; J trimming: 5 bases; junction bases outside the gene matches: 3. CDR3 loop: CASSSGTGNNEQFF. Here the CDR3 DNA reads TGCGCCAGCAGCTCCGGGACAGGGAACAATGAGCAGTTCTTC.

The gene calls are TRBV29-1 and TRBJ2-5; TRBD2 might be the D (6 bases). V was trimmed by 2 bases and J by 3 bases, leaving 7 bases between them. This CDR3 comprises 12 residues. Germline-derived CDR1 and CDR2 are SQVTM and ANQGSEA. The chain's CDR3 is CSVERGKETQYF. The CDR3 bases are TGCAGCGTTGAACGGGGGAAAGAGACCCAGTACTTC.

This rearrangement joins TRBV12-3 or TRBV12-4 to TRBJ1-1; the D is unclear. This CDR3 comprises 11 residues. Between the trimmed V and J ends, which lost 7 bases and 0 bases, there was a span of 3 bases. The CDR3 loop reads CASTVNTEAFF. The CDR3 region has the DNA TGTGCCAGCACTGTGAACACTGAAGCTTTCTTT.

J is TRBJ2-2 and V is TRBV2, with D possibly being TRBD2 (6 bases). This CDR3 region has 15 residues. V lost 4 bases to trimming and J lost 0 bases, with 9 bases between them. Germline CDR1 reads SNHLY; CDR2 reads FYNNEI. The CDR3 loop is CASSGLATNTGELFF. The CDR3, as DNA: TGTGCCAGCAGTGGGCTAGCGACGAACACCGGGGAGCTGTTTTTT.

There are a few counts of this clone. The gene calls are TRBV6-4 and TRBJ1-1; tentatively, D is TRBD1 (6 bases). Germline V gene data show CDR1 as MRHNA and CDR2 as SNTAGT. The V end was cut by 5 bases, the J end by 6 bases, with 13 bases between. The CDR3 is 13 amino acids. CDR3 in amino acids: CASSTQGGAEAFF. In DNA, the CDR3 is TGTGCCAGCAGTACACAGGGTGGCGCTGAAGCTTTCTTT.

The J gene is TRBJ1-3, the V gene TRBV30; unclear D gene. The length of the CDR3 is 15 residues. The germline V gene encodes CDR1 GTSNPN and CDR2 SVGIG (reference sequence). Trimming took off 2 bases at V and 4 bases at J, with 15 bases between the two ends. CDR3 in amino acids: CAWSHRSPGGNTIYF. As DNA, the CDR3 is TGTGCCTGGAGTCACCGCTCCCCGGGGGGAAACACCATATATTTT.

This clone appeared many times. The chain recombines TRBV5-1 with TRBJ2-7, with 7 positions matching TRBD1. After removal of 4 bases from V and 3 bases from J, the junction contained 16 bases not matched to a gene. This CDR3 has 17 residues. Germline V gene lookup returns CDR1 SGHRS and CDR2 YFSETQ. CDR3 coding DNA: TGCGCCAGCAGCCTTGGATTGGGACAGTCCAGATTCTACGAGCAGTACTTC. The encoded protein is CASSLGLGQSRFYEQYF. Full variable domain (remainder filled in from reference TRBV5-1 and TRBJ2-7): KAGVTQTPRYLIKTRGQQVTLSCSPISGHRSVSWYQQTPGQGLQFLFEYFSETQRNKGNFPGRFSGRQFSNSRSEMNVSTLELGDSALYLCASSLGLGQSRFYEQYFGPGTRLTVT.

V is TRBV11-2 and J is TRBJ2-2; 11 bases agree with TRBD1. The junction had 8 bases not matched to a gene; V was cut back by 4 bases and J by 7 bases. Germline CDR1 and CDR2: SGHAT and FQNNGV. The CDR3 is 16 amino acids. CDR3 in amino acids: CASSSTGTGGGGELFF. The CDR3 region has the DNA TGTGCCAGCAGCTCAACCGGGACAGGGGGGGGCGGGGAGCTGTTTTTT.

The V call is TRBV5-1, the J call TRBJ2-7; D gene unclear. The CDR3 sequence is 11 residues long. V was cut by 3 bases and J by 3 bases, with 4 bases left in between. CDR1 SGHRS and CDR2 YFSETQ come from the germline V gene. CDR3 in DNA: TGCGCCAGCAGCTACAACTACGAGCAGTACTTC. This codes for CASSYNYEQYF.

The J gene is TRBJ2-4, the V gene TRBV28; tentatively, D is TRBD1 (5 bases). V was cut by 7 bases and J by 9 bases, with 10 bases left in between. CDR3 length equals 11 residues. Germline V gene lookup returns CDR1 MDHEN and CDR2 SYDVKM. CDR3 sequence: CASKGPSIQYF. CDR3 nucleotides: TGTGCCAGCAAGGGGCCAAGCATTCAGTACTTC.

V gene TRBV6-1 combines with J gene TRBJ2-3; possibly TRBD1 for D (5 bases). CDR1 and CDR2 (germline): MNHNS, SASEGT. The CDR3 runs 16 residues. Trimming left V 5 bases short and J 6 bases short, with 21 bases between. DNA of the CDR3: TGTGCCAGCAGTAAAGGGGTAGCCCCAGGGCCCGATACGCAGTATTTT. It yields the protein CASSKGVAPGPDTQYF.

This rearrangement joins TRBV5-4 to TRBJ2-6; 8 nucleotides line up with TRBD1. The germline CDR1 and CDR2 sequences are SGHNT and YYREEE (reference sequence). The CDR3 is 16 residues long. J lost 3 bases, V lost 2 bases, and 4 bases had no gene match. CDR3 sequence (DNA): TGTGCCAGCAGCTTAACAGGGGGAAGTGGGGCCAACGTCCTGACTTTC. Its protein product is CASSLTGGSGANVLTF.

The chain is built from TRBV5-4 and TRBJ2-3; 10 nucleotides align to TRBD2. The CDR3 covers 15 residues. The V gene's germline CDR1 is SGHNT and CDR2 YYREEE (reference sequence). The ends lost 4 bases at V and 3 bases at J; junction bases unmatched: 5. Here the CDR3 reads CASSVSSGRTDTQYF. CDR3 nucleotide sequence: TGTGCCAGCAGCGTGTCTAGCGGGAGAACAGATACGCAGTATTTT. The entire variable domain, with the rest obtained from reference TRBV5-4 and TRBJ2-3, is as follows: ETGVTQSPTHLIKTRGQQVTLRCSSQSGHNTVSWYQQALGQGPQFIFQYYREEENGRGNFPPRFSGLQFPNYSSELNVNALELDDSALYLCASSVSSGRTDTQYFGPGTRLTVL.

This chain connects TRBV7-9 to TRBJ2-1, with 12 bases aligning to TRBD2. The CDR3 spans 19 residues. Trimming at V came to 2 bases and at J to 0 bases, leaving 8 bases not matched to a gene. Germline V gene data show CDR1 as SEHNR and CDR2 as FQNEAQ (reference sequence). CDR3 protein: CASSLTTSGRPSSYNEQFF. CDR3 nucleotides: TGTGCCAGCAGCTTAACAACTAGCGGGAGGCCGAGCTCCTACAATGAGCAGTTCTTC.

The chain links TRBV18 to TRBJ2-5; TRBD2 agrees at 11 bases. This CDR3 spans 15 amino acids. With 2 bases clipped from V and 6 bases from J, the junction kept 5 bases outside the gene matches. In germline, CDR1 is KGHSH, CDR2 LQKENI. The CDR3 sequence: CASSPGTSGRQTQYF. The CDR3 DNA reads as TGTGCCAGCTCACCAGGGACTAGCGGTCGCCAGACCCAGTACTTC.

The chain couples TRBV4-2 to TRBJ2-7, with a tentative D call TRBD2 (6 bases). The CDR3 extends over 14 amino acids. The V gene's germline CDR1 is LGHNA and CDR2 YNFKEQ. Trimming stripped 1 base from V and 2 bases from J, with 9 bases between. CDR3 DNA sequence: TGTGCCAGCAGCCAAGGTAGCGGCCCCTACGAGCAGTACTTC. Its translation: CASSQGSGPYEQYF.

The chain carries TRBV28 and TRBJ1-6; tentative D call: TRBD1 (6 bases). V was clipped by 4 bases and J by 9 bases, with 13 bases between them. The CDR3 loop spans 14 amino acids. Germline assignment: CDR1 MDHEN and CDR2 SYDVKM. The DNA of the CDR3 is TGTGCCAGCAGTTATGGGACCAGGGGTTCACCCCTCCACTTT. Protein sequence: CASSYGTRGSPLHF.